These 11 T cell receptor beta chains were all obtained from the same sample, sequenced in a study of blood T cell repertoires in COVID-19 (TCRdb year 2020). The library relied on the immunoSEQ multiplex PCR assay. TCRdb holds this immuneACCESS table with in-frame rearrangements only. Some clones are missing; in checked studies, unresolved V genes explain under half, and the rest has no known cause. In this sample the table shows tens of thousands of clones, about 80% of which occur a single time. 12% of the sample goes to the ten largest clones. Sequencing was done on a sample of peripheral blood. These receptors all come from a human donor in a cohort sampled during active COVID-19.

The rearrangement links TRBV5-1 to TRBJ2-1, with 10 bases that match TRBD1. The CDR3 runs to 15 residues. Germline V gene lookup returns CDR1 SGHRS and CDR2 YFSETQ. Trimming removed 2 bases from V and 4 bases from J; junction bases left unmatched: 3. CDR3 DNA sequence: TGCGCCAGCAGCTTCCGGACAGGGGGGTACAATGAGCAGTTCTTC. Translating gives CASSFRTGGYNEQFF.

The count of this clone is one. The chain joins TRBV5-6 to TRBJ2-7; TRBD1 matches at 9 bases. Per the germline V gene, CDR1 is SGHDT and CDR2 is YYEEEE. Trimming at V came to 5 bases and at J to 4 bases, leaving 10 bases not matched to a gene. The CDR3 consists of 15 residues. For the CDR3, the DNA is TGTGCCAGCAGTCCCGGGACAGGGTTGGGGTACGAGCAGTACTTC. Translated, it gives CASSPGTGLGYEQYF.

This sequence joins TRBV6-5 and TRBJ1-5; maybe TRBD1 (5 bases). V was trimmed by 7 bases and J by 4 bases, leaving 11 bases between them. The germline V gene encodes CDR1 MNHEY and CDR2 SVGAGI. CDR3 size: 13 residues. This chain's CDR3 is CASIRDRNQPQHF. In DNA, the CDR3 is TGTGCCAGCATTCGAGACAGAAATCAGCCCCAGCATTTT.

This chain links TRBV7-9 with TRBJ1-1; 10 bases line up with TRBD1. Trimming removed 6 bases from V and 4 bases from J; junction bases left unmatched: 5. Germline-derived CDR1 and CDR2 are SEHNR and FQNEAQ (reference sequence). The CDR3 runs 14 residues. CDR3 amino acids: CASSRQGAATEAFF. The CDR3 DNA is TGTGCCAGCAGTCGACAGGGGGCGGCCACTGAAGCTTTCTTT. The complete variable domain, with remaining parts taken from reference TRBV7-9 and TRBJ1-1, reads DTGVSQNPRHKITKRGQNVTFRCDPISEHNRLYWYRQTLGQGPEFLTYFQNEAQLEKSRLLSDRFSAERPKGSFSTLEIQRTEQGDSAMYLCASSRQGAATEAFFGQGTRLTVV.

The rearrangement uses TRBV2 and TRBJ1-5; 8 bases fit TRBD1. CDR1 is SNHLY and CDR2 is FYNNEI in the germline V gene. The CDR3 has 13 residues. Losses at the gene ends were 6 bases for V and 4 bases for J; bases not matched to a gene: 2. CDR3 amino acids: CASRTGVNQPQHF. CDR3 DNA: TGTGCCAGCAGGACAGGGGTAAATCAGCCCCAGCATTTT.

In this sample, this clone turned up once. The chain is built from TRBV3-1 (or the pseudogene TRBV3-2) and TRBJ2-1; 10 positions agree with TRBD2. CDR1 is LGHDT, CDR2 YNNKEL, per germline (reference sequence). The CDR3 is 16 amino acids. Trimming at V came to 4 bases and at J to 9 bases, leaving 12 bases not matched to a gene. The CDR3 sequence: CASSPSLAGAWVEQFF. For the CDR3, the DNA is TGTGCCAGCAGCCCTTCCCTAGCGGGGGCGTGGGTTGAGCAGTTCTTC.

The V call is TRBV3-1 (or the pseudogene TRBV3-2), the J call TRBJ1-1; a possible D gene is TRBD1 (5 bases). The CDR3 sequence is 14 residues long. V was cut by 7 bases and J by 5 bases, with 17 bases left in between. Germline lookup yields CDR1 LGHDT and CDR2 YNNKEL (reference sequence). As DNA, the CDR3 is TGTGCCAGCACCCAGGGTCGGGCAGGGACTGAAGCTTTCTTT. It encodes CASTQGRAGTEAFF.

The chain combines TRBV2 with TRBJ1-5; 9 bases fit TRBD1. V was clipped by 4 bases and J by 4 bases; unmatched bases: 5. Germline values: CDR1 SNHLY, CDR2 FYNNEI. The CDR3 loop spans 15 amino acids. As DNA, the CDR3 is TGTGCCAGCAGTGCTGTGGGACAGGGAAATCAGCCCCAGCATTTT. This sequence encodes CASSAVGQGNQPQHF.

The chain joins TRBV28 to TRBJ2-3, with 10 bases identical to TRBD2. J gave up 1 base and V 8 bases, and 3 bases lay outside the gene matches. The CDR3 sequence is 14 residues long. The germline V gene encodes CDR1 MDHEN and CDR2 SYDVKM. As DNA, the CDR3 is TGTGCCAGCGCTCTAGCGGGAGGCACAGATACGCAGTATTTT. This codes for CASALAGGTDTQYF.

The CDR3 protein is CASSYWTGYEQYF. CDR3 DNA: TGTGCCAGCAGTTACTGGACAGGGTACGAGCAGTACTTC. The chain has TRBV6-6 and TRBJ2-7; 8 bases map to TRBD1. Germline V gives CDR1 MNHNY, CDR2 SVGAGI (reference sequence). The CDR3 contains 13 residues. Losses at the gene ends were 1 base for V and 4 bases for J; bases not matched to a gene: 0.

The chain has TRBV27 and TRBJ2-7, with D maybe TRBD1 (6 bases). The CDR3 has 15 residues. The ends were cut back, 8 bases at V and 0 bases at J, with 17 bases in the middle. Germline CDR1 and CDR2: MNHEY and SMNVEV (reference sequence). Here the CDR3 reads CASAPLRGSSYEQYF. CDR3 DNA sequence: TGTGCCAGCGCCCCTTTGAGGGGGAGCTCCTACGAGCAGTACTTC.